These 8 T cell receptor beta chains were sequenced from one sample in a study of tumor and adjacent non-tumor tissue in lung cancer. TCRbeta libraries were built with three rounds of nested PCR, modified from ARM-PCR. TCRdb re-derived calls from the multiplex PCR reads in MiXCR, one entry per CDR3 protein. This sample has approximately 62,000 distinct CDR3 sequences; around 61% occur once, and the top ten carry less than 40%. This sample's RNA came from whole unsorted tissue. This non-tumor lung sample came from over 3 cm beyond the tumor edge. The sequencing input was distant non-tumor lung tissue. The receptors shown here come from an older man with non-small cell lung cancer.

Comments on this clonotype: Just one base apart from a much larger clone, this may be a read error. V gene TRBV5-1 combines with J gene TRBJ2-6; D is undetermined. V lost 0 bases, J lost 0 bases, and 10 bases lay in between. CDR1 is SGHRS and CDR2 is YFSETQ in the germline V gene. CDR3 length: 17 amino acids. The CDR3 DNA sequence: TGCGCCAGCAGCTTGGCCACCGGTACCTCTGGGGCCAACGTCCTGACTTTC. It is translated as CASSLATGTSGANVLTF.

The rearrangement links TRBV6-5 to TRBJ2-7, with D perhaps TRBD1 (6 bases). Germline CDR1 and CDR2: MNHEY and SVGAGI. CDR3 size: 15 residues. V gave up 0 bases and J gave up 10 bases, with 19 bases separating them. The CDR3 reads CASSYSSDSWSNQYF. The CDR3 bases are TGTGCCAGCAGTTACTCCTCGGACAGCTGGAGTAACCAGTACTTC.

With respect to this clonotype: A much larger clone lies a single base off, so this may be a read error. This chain connects TRBV6-6 to TRBJ1-2; a possible D gene is TRBD1 (6 bases). Germline V gene lookup returns CDR1 MNHNY and CDR2 SVGAGI (reference sequence). The length of the CDR3 is 11 residues. CDR3 in amino acids: CVSNRDYGYTF. The CDR3 DNA reads TGTGTCAGCAACAGGGACTATGGCTACACCTTC.

By share of the sample, this clonotype is medium-sized (0.01 to 0.1%). This chain uses TRBV4-1 with TRBJ2-7, with a weak D call TRBD1 (6 bases). The CDR3 spans 15 residues. The germline V and J ends were trimmed by 0 bases and 2 bases, with 11 bases remaining between them. Germline-derived CDR1 and CDR2 are MGHRA and YSYEKL. CDR3 loop: CASSQDRGYPYEQYF. The CDR3 DNA is TGCGCCAGCAGCCAAGATAGGGGGTACCCCTACGAGCAGTACTTC.

This clonotype was observed a few times. One end of the junction varies from germline; a read error may be responsible. V and J are TRBV30 and TRBJ1-5; 7 positions match TRBD1. The CDR3 length is 13 residues. Germline V gives CDR1 GTSNPN, CDR2 SVGIG (reference sequence). The CDR3 region has the DNA TGTGCCTGGGACAGGGAGGGCAGTCAGTCCCAGCATTTT. It encodes CAWDREGSQSQHF.

Notes on this clonotype: A much larger clone differs by one base, so this may be a read error. As the CDR3 is not closed by the conserved phenylalanine or tryptophan, this likely results from a read error. The chain carries TRBV6-5 and TRBJ2-2, with D possibly being TRBD1 (5 bases). Trimming took 2 bases from V and 3 from J, leaving 10 bases between them. The CDR3 is 15 amino acids. Germline lookup yields CDR1 MNHEY and CDR2 SVGAGI. CDR3 residues: CASSYGVGDTGELFL. In nucleotides, the CDR3 is TGTGCCAGCAGTTACGGGGTAGGGGACACCGGGGAGCTGTTTCTT.

The J gene is TRBJ2-7, the V gene TRBV11-2; TRBD2 agrees at 9 bases. This CDR3 is 15 amino acids long. With V trimmed by 7 bases and J by 6 bases, 13 bases remained unmatched. The V gene's germline CDR1 is SGHAT and CDR2 FQNNGV. CDR3 bases: TGTGCCAGCAACCAACCCTTAGCGGGAGTAGTCGAGCAGTACTTC. This sequence encodes CASNQPLAGVVEQYF. The full variable domain, completed using reference TRBV11-2 and TRBJ2-7, is EAGVAQSPRYKIIEKRQSVAFWCNPISGHATLYWYQQILGQGPKLLIQFQNNGVVDDSQLPKDRFSAERLKGVDSTLKIQPAKLEDSAVYLCASNQPLAGVVEQYFGPGTRLTVT.

Turning to this clonotype: Relative to the germline gene, one junction end is altered; a read error may explain this. The gene calls are TRBV6-6 and TRBJ1-1; no clear D. Germline CDR1 and CDR2: MNHNY and SVGAGI (reference sequence). The CDR3 sequence is 13 residues long. CDR3 sequence: CASSFDTNTEVFF. The CDR3, as DNA: TGTGCCAGCAGTTTCGACACGAACACTGAAGTTTTCTTC.